This TCR beta chain comes out of a study of blood T cell repertoires in COVID-19. Looked up from germline, CDR1 is MNHEY and CDR2 is SVGAGI. The germline V and J ends were trimmed by 7 bases and 10 bases, with 22 bases remaining between them. CDR3 length: 14 amino acids. This clone was picked up one time. Using immunoSEQ multiplex PCR, the repertoire was profiled, and TCRdb retains in-frame clones only, with some absent. The table includes around 110,000 clones, roughly four fifths detected once. The sequenced material came from peripheral blood. This TCR came from a man of 80 years or more with COVID-19, enrolled during active disease. The chain combines TRBV6-5 with TRBJ1-1, with D unresolved. For the CDR3, the DNA is TGTGCCAGCAATAGCAGAGGCGGCCAAATTGGAGCTTTCTTT. Protein product: CASNSRGGQIGAFF.